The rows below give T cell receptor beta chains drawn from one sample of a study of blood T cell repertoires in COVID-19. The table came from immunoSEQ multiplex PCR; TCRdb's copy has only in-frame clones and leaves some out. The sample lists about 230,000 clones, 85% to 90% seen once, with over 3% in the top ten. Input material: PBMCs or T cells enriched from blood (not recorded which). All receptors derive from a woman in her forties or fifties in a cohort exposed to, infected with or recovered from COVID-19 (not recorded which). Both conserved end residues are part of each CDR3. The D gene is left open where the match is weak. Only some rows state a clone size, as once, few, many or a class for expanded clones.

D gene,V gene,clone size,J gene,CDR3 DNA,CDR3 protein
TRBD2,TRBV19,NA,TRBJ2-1,TGTGCCAGTAGTCGTATCGCGGGGGATGAGCAGTTCTTC,CASSRIAGDEQFF
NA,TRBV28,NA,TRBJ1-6,TGTGCCAGCAGTACCGCCGGACAGAGAAATTCACCCCTCCACTTT,CASSTAGQRNSPLHF
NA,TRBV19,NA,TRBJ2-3,TGTGCCAGCGCTAGATTAGGCACAGATACGCAGTATTTT,CASARLGTDTQYF
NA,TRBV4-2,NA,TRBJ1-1,TGTGCCAGCAGCCAAGTTCAGGGAAACACTGAAGCTTTCTTT,CASSQVQGNTEAFF
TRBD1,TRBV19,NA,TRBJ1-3,TGTGCCAGTAGCAGACAGGGGGCATTCTCTGGAAACACCATATATTTT,CASSRQGAFSGNTIYF
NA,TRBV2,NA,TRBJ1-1,TGTGCCAGCAGTGCGGGGAACACTGAAGCTTTCTTT,CASSAGNTEAFF
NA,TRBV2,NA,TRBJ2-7,TGTGCCAGCGGGGTAACAGGGAGAGGCGAGCAGTACTTC,CASGVTGRGEQYF
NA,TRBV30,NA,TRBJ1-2,TGTGCCTGGGCTTTGACAGCTCCCTATGGCTACACCTTC,CAWALTAPYGYTF
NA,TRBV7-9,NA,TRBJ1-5,TGTGCCAGCAGCGCTACAGGGTTTGGGAATCAGCCCCAGCATTTT,CASSATGFGNQPQHF
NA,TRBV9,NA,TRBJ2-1,TGTGCCAGCAGCGTAGCGGCGGGCTACAATGAGCAGTTCTTC,CASSVAAGYNEQFF
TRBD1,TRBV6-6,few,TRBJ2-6,TGTGCCAGCAGTCCTACTCCGGACAGGGCGGATGGGGCCAACGTCCTGACTTTC,CASSPTPDRADGANVLTF
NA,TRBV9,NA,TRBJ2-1,TGTGCCAGCAGCGCGGGGGTCTCCTACAATGAGCAGTTCTTC,CASSAGVSYNEQFF
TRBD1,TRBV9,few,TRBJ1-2,TGTGCCAGCAGCGTAGGTCCGGAGGGGGCACGAGGCTACACCTTC,CASSVGPEGARGYTF
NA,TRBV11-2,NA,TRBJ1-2,TGTGCCAGCAGCTTCCCTCCCAAGGCGGGGCGGACTTTTTCCGATGGCTACACCTTC,CASSFPPKAGRTFSDGYTF
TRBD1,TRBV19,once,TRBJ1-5,TGTGCCAGTAGTTCCGGGACAGTTAATCAGCCCCAGCATTTT,CASSSGTVNQPQHF
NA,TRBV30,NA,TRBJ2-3,TGTGCCTGGAGTGTCAGGGGGAGGACGCAGTATTTT,CAWSVRGRTQYF
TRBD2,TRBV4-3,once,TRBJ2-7,TGCGCCAGCAGCCCCGATCGGGGGGGCAGGGAGCAGTACTTC,CASSPDRGGREQYF
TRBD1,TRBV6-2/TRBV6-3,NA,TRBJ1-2,TGTGCCAGCAGTTTGGAGGGGGCTTATCTTGTCTATGGCTACACCTTC,CASSLEGAYLVYGYTF
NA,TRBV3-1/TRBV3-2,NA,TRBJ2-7,TGTGCCAGCAGCCAAGGGAGGGTTTCCTACGAGCAGTACTTC,CASSQGRVSYEQYF
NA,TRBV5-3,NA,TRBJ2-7,TGTGCCAGAAGCTCTGCGGCCGCCTACGAGCAGTACTTC,CARSSAAAYEQYF
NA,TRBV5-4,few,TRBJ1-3,TGTGCCAGCAGGGCGGACAGAGGAAACACCATATATTTT,CASRADRGNTIYF
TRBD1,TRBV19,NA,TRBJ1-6,TGTGCCAGTAGTACTGCAGGGGGCTACTCACCCCTCCACTTT,CASSTAGGYSPLHF
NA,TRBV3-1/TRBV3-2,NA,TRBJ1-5,TGTGCCAGCAGCCAAGATGCAGGGCCAGATCAGCCCCAGCATTTT,CASSQDAGPDQPQHF
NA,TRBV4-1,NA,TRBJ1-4,TGCGCCAGCAGCCCCCATGACGGGGGGCGGGAAAAACTGTTTTTT,CASSPHDGGREKLFF
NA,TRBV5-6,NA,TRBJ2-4,TGTGCCAGCAGCTTGATCGCGCAAAACATTCAGTACTTC,CASSLIAQNIQYF
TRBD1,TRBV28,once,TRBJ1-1,TGTGCCAGCAGTTTGGGGGGACAGACGCCCCCCTTTGGGGCTTTCTTT,CASSLGGQTPPFGAFF
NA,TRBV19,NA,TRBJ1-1,TGTGCCAGTAGTAATTCGGCGGGCACTGAAGCTTTCTTT,CASSNSAGTEAFF
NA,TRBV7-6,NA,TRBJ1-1,TGTGCCAGCAGCTTAGGGGTTCAGGGGCGGGGGAGAGACACTGAAGCTTTCTTT,CASSLGVQGRGRDTEAFF
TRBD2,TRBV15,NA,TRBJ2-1,TGTGCCACCACCTGGGGGAGGGGTTTTAATGAGCAGTTCTTC,CATTWGRGFNEQFF
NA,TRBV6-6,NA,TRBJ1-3,TGTGCCAGCTGTGGGCTCACAGGGACCTCTGGAAACACCATATATTTT,CASCGLTGTSGNTIYF
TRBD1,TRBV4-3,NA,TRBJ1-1,TGCGCCAGCAGCCAAACAGGGGGTTGGAACACTGAAGCTTTCTTT,CASSQTGGWNTEAFF
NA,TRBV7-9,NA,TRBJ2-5,TGTGCCAGCAGCTTAGGGGCCGGGGGAGAGACCCAGTACTTC,CASSLGAGGETQYF
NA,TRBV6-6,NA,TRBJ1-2,TGTGCCAGCAGCCTTGGATGGGGAGCTAACTATGGCTACACCTTC,CASSLGWGANYGYTF
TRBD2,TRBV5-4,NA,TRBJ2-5,TGTGCCAGCAGCTTGACTAGCGGGTACCAAGAGACCCAGTACTTC,CASSLTSGYQETQYF
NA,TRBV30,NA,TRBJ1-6,TGTGCCTGGAGTGTAGGCGGGGCAGCACCCCTCCACTTT,CAWSVGGAAPLHF
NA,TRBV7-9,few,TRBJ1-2,TGTGCCAGCAGCCTACCTCGGAAACGGAGGCTCTATGGCTACACCTTC,CASSLPRKRRLYGYTF
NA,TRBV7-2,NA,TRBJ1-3,TGTGCCAGCAGCGCCGACAGCCTCTCTGGAAACACCATATATTTT,CASSADSLSGNTIYF
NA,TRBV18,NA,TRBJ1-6,TGTGCCAGCTCACCGGGAGGGGACCGATCCAATTCACCCCTCCACTTT,CASSPGGDRSNSPLHF
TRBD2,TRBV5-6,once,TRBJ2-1,TGTGCCAGCAGCTTTCCCAGCGGGGGCCAGCAGTTCTTC,CASSFPSGGQQFF
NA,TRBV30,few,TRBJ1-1,TGTGCCTGGAGTATACAGGGGAACACTGAAGCTTTCTTT,CAWSIQGNTEAFF
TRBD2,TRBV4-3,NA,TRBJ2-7,TGCGCCAGCAGCCCAGCGGGGGCCTTGGGGGAGCAGTACTTC,CASSPAGALGEQYF
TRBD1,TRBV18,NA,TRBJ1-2,TGTGCCAGCTCACCAGCGGGACAGGCCTATGGCTACACCTTC,CASSPAGQAYGYTF
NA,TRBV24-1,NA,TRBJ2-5,TGTGCCACCAGTGCAACTGGTGGGGGGGAGACCCAGTACTTC,CATSATGGGETQYF
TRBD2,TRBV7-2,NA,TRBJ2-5,TGTGCCAGCAGCTTCCAGCGGGGGGGCCCGGGTGAGACCCAGTACTTC,CASSFQRGGPGETQYF
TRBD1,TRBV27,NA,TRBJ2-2,TGTGCCAGCACCAAGGACAGGGGGGGAACCGGGGAGCTGTTTTTT,CASTKDRGGTGELFF
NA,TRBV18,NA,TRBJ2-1,TGTGCCAGCTCCCTGACAGCCTACAATGAGCAGTTCTTC,CASSLTAYNEQFF
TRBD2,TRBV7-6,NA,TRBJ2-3,TGTGCCAGCATCCCGCGGGCGGGGGGGGCGGCAGATACGCAGTATTTT,CASIPRAGGAADTQYF
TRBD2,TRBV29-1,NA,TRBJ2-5,TGCAGCGTTGTCCTCCGGGGGGGGGTGGAGACCCAGTACTTC,CSVVLRGGVETQYF
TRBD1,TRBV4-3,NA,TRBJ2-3,TGCGCCAGCAGCCAAGTACAGGGGGCGTTGTCAGATACGCAGTATTTT,CASSQVQGALSDTQYF
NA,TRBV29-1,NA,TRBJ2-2,TGCAGCGCCGCGCGACAGGGAGGCACCGGGGAGCTGTTTTTT,CSAARQGGTGELFF
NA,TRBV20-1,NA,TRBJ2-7,TGCAGTGCTAGAAGGGGGTACGAGCAGTACTTC,CSARRGYEQYF
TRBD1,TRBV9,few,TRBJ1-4,TGTGCCAGCAGCGTGACAGGGAATAGTAATGAAAAACTGTTTTTT,CASSVTGNSNEKLFF
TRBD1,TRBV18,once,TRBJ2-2,TGTGCCAGCTCACAGACAACAGGGGTAGTGACCGGGGAGCTGTTTTTT,CASSQTTGVVTGELFF
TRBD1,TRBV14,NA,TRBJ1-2,TGTGCCAGCAGCCAGGGACAGGCACTCTATGGCTACACCTTC,CASSQGQALYGYTF
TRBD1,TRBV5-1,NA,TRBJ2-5,TGCGCCAGCAGCTCGACTATCCGGACAGGGGGAGAGACCCAGTACTTC,CASSSTIRTGGETQYF
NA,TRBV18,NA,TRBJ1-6,TGTGCCAGCTCACCCACAGCGACAGATTCACCCCTCCACTTT,CASSPTATDSPLHF
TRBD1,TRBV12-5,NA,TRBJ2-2,TGTGCTAGTGGTTTCCCGAACGGACAGGGGGTTTGGGAGCTGTTTTTT,CASGFPNGQGVWELFF